This TCR beta chain was profiled in a study of shared clonotypes between healthy human individuals. Overall study context: CD8 memory received one plate per donor, CD8 naive two, CD4 memory three and CD4 naive three.

Study donors comprised healthy, HIV-negative adults devoid of recent acute infection or vaccination. Profiling relied on immunoSEQ multiplex PCR, and the TCRdb table lists in-frame clones only, not all of them. Among 950,000 to 1,300,000 clones listed, under 80% were seen once. The CDR3 is made up of 12 amino acids. Trimming took 5 bases from V and 8 from J; bases not matched to a gene: 3. Germline V gene data show CDR1 as SGHTA and CDR2 as FQGNSA. Study-wide points: Generation probabilities were higher for clonotypes shared across all four sorted-subset donors than for unshared ones. The study found about 5% of naive CD4 clonotypes shared across a few donors.

For this clone: No antigen is known for it.

This TCR came from a man aged 18-30 years in good health. The chain uses TRBV7-2 and TRBJ1-3, with TRBD1 matching over 7 bases. Specimen: memory CD4+ T cells sorted from blood. Documented subset: CD45RA-negative fraction. CDR3 DNA sequence: TGTGCCAGCAGCCCAGACAGGGACACCATATATTTT. Translation: CASSPDRDTIYF.